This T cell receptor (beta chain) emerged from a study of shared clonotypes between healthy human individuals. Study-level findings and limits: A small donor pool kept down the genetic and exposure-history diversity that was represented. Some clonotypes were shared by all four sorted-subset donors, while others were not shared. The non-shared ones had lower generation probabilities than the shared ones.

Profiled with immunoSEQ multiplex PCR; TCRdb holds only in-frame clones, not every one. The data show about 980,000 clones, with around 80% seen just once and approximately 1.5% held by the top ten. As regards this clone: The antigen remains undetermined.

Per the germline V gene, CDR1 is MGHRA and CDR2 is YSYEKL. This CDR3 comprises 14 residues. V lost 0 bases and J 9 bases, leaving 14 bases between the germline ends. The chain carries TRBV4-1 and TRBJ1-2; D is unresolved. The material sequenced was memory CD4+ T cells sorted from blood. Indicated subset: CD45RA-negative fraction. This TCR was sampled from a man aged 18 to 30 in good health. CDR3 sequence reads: CASSQERFGERYTF. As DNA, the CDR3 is TGCGCCAGCAGCCAAGAAAGGTTCGGGGAGCGCTACACCTTC.